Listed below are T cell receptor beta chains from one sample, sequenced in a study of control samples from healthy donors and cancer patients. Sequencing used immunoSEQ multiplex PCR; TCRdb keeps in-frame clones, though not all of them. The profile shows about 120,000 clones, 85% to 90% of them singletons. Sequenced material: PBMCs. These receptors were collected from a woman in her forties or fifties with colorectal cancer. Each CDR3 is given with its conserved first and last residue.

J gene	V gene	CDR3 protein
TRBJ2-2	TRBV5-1	CASSLESPQNTGELFF
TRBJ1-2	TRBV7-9	CASSQDRDYTF
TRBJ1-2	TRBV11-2	CASSPGSDYGYTF
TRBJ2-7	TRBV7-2	CASSLVGTNTYEQYF
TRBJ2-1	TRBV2	CASRLNSGGLYNEQFF
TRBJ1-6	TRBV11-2	CASSLVQGRSPLHF
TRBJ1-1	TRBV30	CAWSGQENTEAFF
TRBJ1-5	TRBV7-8	CASSAWTGFSQPQHF
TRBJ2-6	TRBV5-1	CASSLDGGAGGANVLTF
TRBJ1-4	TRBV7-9	CASSETFGVATNEKLFF
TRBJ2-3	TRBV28	CASRPQTGTSGVLDTQYF
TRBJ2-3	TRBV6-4	CASSQLKGGSTDTQYF
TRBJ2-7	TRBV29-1	CSVERRGGVGEQYF
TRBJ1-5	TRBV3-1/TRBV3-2	CASSQGGPWGNQPQHF
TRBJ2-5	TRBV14	CASSPGLDPQETQYF
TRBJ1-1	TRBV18	CASSDRARNTEAFF
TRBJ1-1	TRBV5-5	CASSLALGGPEAFF
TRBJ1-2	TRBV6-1	CASSEVGTLNNYGYTF
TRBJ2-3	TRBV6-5	CASREVDTQYF
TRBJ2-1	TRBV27	CASSPNPVGLNEQFF
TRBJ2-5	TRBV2	CASRDRGGETQYF
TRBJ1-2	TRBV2	CASSDDRANYGYTF
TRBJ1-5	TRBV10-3	CAASGGSPDQPQHF
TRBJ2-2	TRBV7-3	CASSATSGSPSGTGELFF
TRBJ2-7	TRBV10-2	CASITGNEQYF
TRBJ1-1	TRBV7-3	CASSLGGQQAFF
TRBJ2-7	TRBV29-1	CSVAPDRLSYEQYF
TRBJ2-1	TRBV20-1	CGGTSGKGCFF
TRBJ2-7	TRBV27	CASSFDQGAYEQYF
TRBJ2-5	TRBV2	CASNLGGATAKYF
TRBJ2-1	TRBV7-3	CASSYNLAQPANEQFF
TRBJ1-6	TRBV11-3	CASSGTASYNSPLHF
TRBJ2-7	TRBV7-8	CASSLGPLAYEQYF
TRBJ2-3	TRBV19	CASSPKRERDTQYF
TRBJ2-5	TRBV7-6	CASSKGTGTQETQYF
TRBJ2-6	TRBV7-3	CASSRQGFAGANVLTF